The clone carrying this T cell receptor (beta chain) was found once. This specimen comes from a study of blood T cell repertoires in COVID-19. Study at large: COVID-19 samples collected from the United States, Italy and Spain covered acute and convalescent phases. The analysed material was cDNA or gDNA that came from T cells, B-cell-depleted T cells, or PBMCs.

V lost 0 bases to trimming and J lost 0 bases, with 9 bases between them. Germline lookup yields CDR1 SGHRS and CDR2 YFSETQ. The CDR3 sequence is 16 residues long. Participants' own reports of clinical history determined their cohort assignment. Authors' analysis steps: Reference gene primer amplification gave nucleated cell count estimates. Here immunoSEQ multiplex PCR was the method, and the copy in TCRdb shows in-frame clones only, minus some. That table gives V, J and clone size, and the DNA gave D and trimming. In the table there are 470,000 or so clones, 70% to 90% of which are singletons. This chain connects TRBV5-1 to TRBJ1-4; unclear D gene. The sequenced sample was PBMCs or T cells enriched from blood (not recorded which). This TCR was recovered from a woman aged 18-35 years with acute COVID-19. As DNA, the CDR3 is TGCGCCAGCAGCTTGGCCCCTGTTGCAACTAATGAAAAACTGTTTTTT. Amino acids: CASSLAPVATNEKLFF.